This record covers a single T cell receptor beta chain. The entry originates in a study of blood T cell repertoires in COVID-19. About the study: Sites in the United States, Italy and Spain provided acute and convalescent COVID-19 samples.

The CDR3 is 18 amino acids. V was shortened by 0 bases and J by 1 base, with 18 bases between the two germline ends. Germline V gene lookup returns CDR1 SGHRS and CDR2 YFSETQ. In the original workflow: Amplification with reference gene primers provided the estimates of nucleated cell counts. Using immunoSEQ multiplex PCR, the repertoire was profiled, and TCRdb retains in-frame clones only, with some absent. D and trimming were read from the DNA, whereas the V and J calls and clone size are those reported in that table. Seen here are over 150,000 clones, 75% to 85% observed once, and the top ten hold less than 15%.

The V call is TRBV5-1, the J call TRBJ2-3; D not certain. Sequenced sample: peripheral blood. The TCR sequence derives from a human donor in a cohort sampled during active COVID-19. The CDR3 DNA follows: TGCGCCAGCAGCTTGGGTAGTTGGGCCACCTTCGGCACAGATACGCAGTATTTT. It codes for CASSLGSWATFGTDTQYF.